This note documents a single T cell receptor (beta chain) sequence. TCRdb reanalysed the 5' RACE reads using MiXCR and keeps one entry per CDR3 protein. The repertoire includes about 42,000 distinct CDR3 sequences, 22% of them detected once, and roughly 3.7% sits in the top ten. Trimming stripped 5 bases from V and 4 bases from J, with 12 bases between. Per germline, CDR1 SGHTA and CDR2 FQGTGA. The CDR3 contains 14 residues. The sorted Tregs were CD4+CD25+CD127-/low cells. Specimen: Tregs sorted from blood. The TCR originated in a female donor with breast cancer. This chain joins TRBV7-3 and TRBJ1-3; no reliable D call. The CDR3 coding sequence is TGTGCCAGCAGCGCAACCCCTGAGGGAAACACCATATATTTT. The encoded protein is CASSATPEGNTIYF.